A single TCR beta chain is shown here with its context. The sample belongs to a study of patients and donors after allogeneic stem cell transplantation. Each CDR3 protein is one row after TCRdb ran MiXCR on the RT-PCR reads. Of 190,000 or so distinct CDR3 sequences in the sample, around two fifths are singletons; the top ten hold roughly 11%. V shed 2 bases and J shed 10 bases, with 11 bases lying between them. This CDR3 contains 12 residues. Sequenced material: blood, either unsorted or a sorted T cell fraction (not recorded which). This clonotype was sampled from a human donor who was either an allogeneic HSCT recipient or a stem cell or donor lymphocyte infusion donor (not recorded which). It is not recorded whose cells these are; they may come from a transplant donor. The chain uses TRBV12-3 or TRBV12-4 and TRBJ1-1, with D possibly being TRBD1 (5 bases). CDR3 protein: CASSLNGQGAFF. Written as DNA, the CDR3 is TGTGCCAGCAGTTTAAATGGACAAGGAGCTTTCTTT.